The clone carrying this TCR beta chain has a count of ten or more. Its antigen remains unknown. Via MiXCR, TCRdb re-called the multiplex PCR reads, giving one row per CDR3 protein. The table has approximately 100,000 distinct CDR3 sequences, 21% seen once. Trimming removed 0 bases from V and 6 bases from J; junction bases left unmatched: 7. The length of the CDR3 is 16 residues. In germline, CDR1 is SGHTS, CDR2 YDEGEE. These data belong to a study of breast tumors, draining lymph nodes, adjacent tissues. Study results and limitations: Tumor and nontumor repertoires were significantly more similar in luminal-like than in basal-like breast cancer. Tumors had less TCR diversity than lymph nodes, more than nontumor tissue.

Breast cancer patients provided tissue from their axillary draining lymph nodes. This chain links TRBV5-8 with TRBJ2-1; 9 bases fit TRBD1. This TCR came from a female donor with breast cancer. Some clones in this sample may be carry-over from other donors' samples. Input material: axillary lymph node tissue. The CDR3 is CASSLVPGQGANEQFF. CDR3 DNA: TGTGCCAGCAGCTTGGTTCCGGGACAGGGTGCCAATGAGCAGTTCTTC.